The 4 T cell receptor beta chains listed next were all sequenced from one sample in a study of early T cells in non-severe SARS-CoV-2 infection. TCRdb re-analysed the 5' RACE reads in MiXCR, keeping a single row per CDR3 protein. The sample shows about 25,000 distinct CDR3 sequences, roughly 4.3% of them seen only once. The sequenced sample consisted of whole blood. The origin of the receptors is an adult who was a healthcare worker with PCR-confirmed SARS-CoV-2 infection or an uninfected control (not recorded which).

This clonotype came up many times. The CDR3 here is CASSRTPEKLFF. The DNA for the CDR3 is TGTGCCAGCAGTCGGACCCCTGAAAAACTGTTTTTT. The V call is TRBV28, the J call TRBJ1-4; no clear D. Trimming shortened V by 5 bases and J by 7 bases, and 8 bases separated the two germline ends. Germline V lookup: CDR1 MDHEN, CDR2 SYDVKM. There are 12 residues in the CDR3.

The chain couples TRBV12-3 or TRBV12-4 to TRBJ2-1, with 7 bases fitting TRBD2. V gave up 4 bases and J gave up 5 bases; unmatched junction bases: 8. The CDR3 is 15 amino acids. The CDR3 spells CASSSMAGANNEQFF. In DNA form, the CDR3 reads TGTGCCAGCAGTTCCATGGCGGGAGCGAACAATGAGCAGTTCTTC.

Ten or more counts support this clonotype. J is TRBJ2-6 and V is TRBV5-1, with D uncertain. Germline CDR1 SGHRS, CDR2 YFSETQ. The CDR3 runs to 15 residues. Between the trimmed V and J ends, which lost 5 bases and 0 bases, there was a span of 9 bases. The CDR3 protein is CASSGGNSGANVLTF. CDR3 coding DNA: TGCGCCAGCAGTGGCGGTAACTCTGGGGCCAACGTCCTGACTTTC.

This clonotype was seen repeatedly, ten times or more. This chain connects TRBV5-1 to TRBJ2-7; D is possibly TRBD2 (6 bases). Looked up from germline, CDR1 is SGHRS and CDR2 is YFSETQ. Trimming stripped 4 bases from V and 2 bases from J, with 16 bases between. The CDR3 is 15 amino acids. CDR3 protein: CASSQRDGSTYEQYF. CDR3 coding DNA: TGCGCCAGCAGCCAAAGGGACGGGAGCACCTACGAGCAGTACTTC.